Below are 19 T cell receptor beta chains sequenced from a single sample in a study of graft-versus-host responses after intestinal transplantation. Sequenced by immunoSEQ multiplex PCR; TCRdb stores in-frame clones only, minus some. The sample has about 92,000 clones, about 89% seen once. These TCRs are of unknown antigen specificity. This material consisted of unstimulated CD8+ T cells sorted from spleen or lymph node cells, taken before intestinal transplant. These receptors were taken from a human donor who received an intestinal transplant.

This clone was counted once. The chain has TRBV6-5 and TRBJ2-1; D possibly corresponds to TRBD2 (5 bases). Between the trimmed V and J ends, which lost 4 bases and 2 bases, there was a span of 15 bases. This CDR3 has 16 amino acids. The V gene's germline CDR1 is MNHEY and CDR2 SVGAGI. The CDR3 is CASSSLGSGPYNEQFF. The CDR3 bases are TGTGCCAGCAGTTCCCTTGGGAGTGGCCCCTACAATGAGCAGTTCTTC.

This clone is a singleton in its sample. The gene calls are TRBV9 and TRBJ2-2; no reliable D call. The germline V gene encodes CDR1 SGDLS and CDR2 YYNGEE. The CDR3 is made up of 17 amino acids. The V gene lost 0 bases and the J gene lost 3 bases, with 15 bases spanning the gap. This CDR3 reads CASSVGASTEHTGELFF. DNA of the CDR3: TGTGCCAGCAGCGTAGGGGCTTCCACCGAGCACACCGGGGAGCTGTTTTTT.

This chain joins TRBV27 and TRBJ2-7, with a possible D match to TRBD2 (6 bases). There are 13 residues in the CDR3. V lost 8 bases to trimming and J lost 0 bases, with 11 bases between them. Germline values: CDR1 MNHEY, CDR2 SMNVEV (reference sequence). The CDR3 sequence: CASALAISYEQYF. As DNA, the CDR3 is TGTGCCAGCGCACTAGCAATCTCCTACGAGCAGTACTTC.

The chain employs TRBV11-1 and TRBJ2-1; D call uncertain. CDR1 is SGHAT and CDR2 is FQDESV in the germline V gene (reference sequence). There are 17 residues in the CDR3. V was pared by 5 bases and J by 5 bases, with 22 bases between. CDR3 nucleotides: TGTGCCAGCAGCCTACGGGCGGCGCTCGCAAGGAACAATGAGCAGTTCTTC. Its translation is CASSLRAALARNNEQFF.

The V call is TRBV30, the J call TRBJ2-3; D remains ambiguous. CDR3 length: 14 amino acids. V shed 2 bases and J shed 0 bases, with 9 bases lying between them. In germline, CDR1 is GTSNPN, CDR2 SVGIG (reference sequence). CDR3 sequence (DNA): TGTGCCTGGAGTCCCACCGGAAGCACAGATACGCAGTATTTT. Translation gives CAWSPTGSTDTQYF.

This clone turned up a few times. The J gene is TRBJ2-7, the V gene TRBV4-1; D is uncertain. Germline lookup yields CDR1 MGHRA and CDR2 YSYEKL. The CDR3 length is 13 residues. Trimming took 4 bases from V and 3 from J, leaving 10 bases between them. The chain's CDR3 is CASSLGRYYEQYF. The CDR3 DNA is TGCGCCAGCAGCCTTGGACGGTACTACGAGCAGTACTTC.

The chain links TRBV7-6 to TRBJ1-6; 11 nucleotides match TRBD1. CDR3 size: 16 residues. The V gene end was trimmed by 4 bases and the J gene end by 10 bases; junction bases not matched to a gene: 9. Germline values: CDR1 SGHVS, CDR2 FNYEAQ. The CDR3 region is CASSSTPDRGLSPLHF. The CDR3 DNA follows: TGTGCCAGCAGCTCAACCCCGGACAGGGGGCTGTCACCCCTCCACTTT.

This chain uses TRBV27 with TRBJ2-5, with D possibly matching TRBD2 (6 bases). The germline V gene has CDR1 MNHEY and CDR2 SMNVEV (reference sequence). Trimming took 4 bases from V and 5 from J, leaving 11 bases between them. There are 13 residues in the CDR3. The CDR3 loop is CASSWDLGETQYF. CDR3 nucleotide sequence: TGTGCCAGCAGTTGGGACTTAGGGGAGACCCAGTACTTC.

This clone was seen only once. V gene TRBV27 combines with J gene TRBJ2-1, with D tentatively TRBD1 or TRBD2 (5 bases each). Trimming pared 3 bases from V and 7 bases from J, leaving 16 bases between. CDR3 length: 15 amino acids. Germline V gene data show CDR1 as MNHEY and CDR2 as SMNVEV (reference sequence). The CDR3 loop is CASSLRDPPWNEQFF. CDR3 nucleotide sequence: TGTGCCAGCAGTTTGAGGGACCCCCCTTGGAATGAGCAGTTCTTC.

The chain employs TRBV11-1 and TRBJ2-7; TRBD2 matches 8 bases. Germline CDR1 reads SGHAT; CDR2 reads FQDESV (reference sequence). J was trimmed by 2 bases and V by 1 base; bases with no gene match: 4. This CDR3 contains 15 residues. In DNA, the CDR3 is TGTGCCAGCAGCTTAGGGCGGGAGGACCCCTACGAGCAGTACTTC. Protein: CASSLGREDPYEQYF.

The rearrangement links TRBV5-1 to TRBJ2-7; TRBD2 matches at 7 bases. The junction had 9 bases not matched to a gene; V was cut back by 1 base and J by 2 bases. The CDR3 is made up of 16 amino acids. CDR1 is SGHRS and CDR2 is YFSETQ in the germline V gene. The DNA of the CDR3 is TGCGCCAGCAGCTTGAGAGGGTCTAGCGGTACCTACGAGCAGTACTTC. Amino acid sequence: CASSLRGSSGTYEQYF.

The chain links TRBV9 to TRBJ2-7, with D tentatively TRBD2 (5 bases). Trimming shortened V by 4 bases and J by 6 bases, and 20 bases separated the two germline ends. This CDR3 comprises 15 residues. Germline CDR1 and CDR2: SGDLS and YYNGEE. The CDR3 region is CASSPTSGGGSEQYF. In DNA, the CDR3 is TGTGCCAGCAGCCCCACGTCCGGCGGAGGTAGCGAGCAGTACTTC. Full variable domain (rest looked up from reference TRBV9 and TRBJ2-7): DSGVTQTPKHLITATGQRVTLRCSPRSGDLSVYWYQQSLDQGLQFLIQYYNGEERAKGNILERFSAQQFPDLHSELNLSSLELGDSALYFCASSPTSGGGSEQYFGPGTRLTVT.

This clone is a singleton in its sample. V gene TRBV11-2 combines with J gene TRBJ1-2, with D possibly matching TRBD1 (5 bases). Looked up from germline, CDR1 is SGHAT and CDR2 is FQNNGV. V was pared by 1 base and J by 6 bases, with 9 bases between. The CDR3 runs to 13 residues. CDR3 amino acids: CASSLAGNHGYTF. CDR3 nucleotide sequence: TGTGCCAGCAGCTTAGCAGGGAACCATGGCTACACCTTC. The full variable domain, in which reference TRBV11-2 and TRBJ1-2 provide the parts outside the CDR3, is EAGVAQSPRYKIIEKRQSVAFWCNPISGHATLYWYQQILGQGPKLLIQFQNNGVVDDSQLPKDRFSAERLKGVDSTLKIQPAKLEDSAVYLCASSLAGNHGYTFGSGTRLTVV.

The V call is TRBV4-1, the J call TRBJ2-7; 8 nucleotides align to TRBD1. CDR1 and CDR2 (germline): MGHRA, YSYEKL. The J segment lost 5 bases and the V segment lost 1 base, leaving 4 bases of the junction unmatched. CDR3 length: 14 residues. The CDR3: CASSQGTGFNEQYF. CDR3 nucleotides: TGCGCCAGCAGCCAAGGGACAGGGTTCAACGAGCAGTACTTC.

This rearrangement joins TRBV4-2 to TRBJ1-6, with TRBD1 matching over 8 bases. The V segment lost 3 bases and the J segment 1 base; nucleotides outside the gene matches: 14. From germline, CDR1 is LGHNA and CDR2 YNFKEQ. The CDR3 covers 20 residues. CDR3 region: CASSHLQFRGPESYNSPLHF. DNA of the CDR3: TGTGCCAGCAGCCATCTTCAATTCAGGGGGCCTGAATCCTATAATTCACCCCTCCACTTT.

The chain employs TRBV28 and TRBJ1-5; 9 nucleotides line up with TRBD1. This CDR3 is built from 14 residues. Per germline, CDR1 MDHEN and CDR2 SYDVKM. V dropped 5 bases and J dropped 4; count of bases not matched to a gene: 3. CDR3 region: CASSDGTGNQPQHF. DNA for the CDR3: TGTGCCAGCAGTGACGGGACAGGGAATCAGCCCCAGCATTTT.

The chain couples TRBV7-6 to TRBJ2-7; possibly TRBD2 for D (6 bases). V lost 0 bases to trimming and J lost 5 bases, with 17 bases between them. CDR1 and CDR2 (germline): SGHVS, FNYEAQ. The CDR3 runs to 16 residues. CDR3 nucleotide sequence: TGTGCCAGCAGCTTAGCAATAGGAGGGTTTAAGAACGAGCAGTACTTC. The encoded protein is CASSLAIGGFKNEQYF. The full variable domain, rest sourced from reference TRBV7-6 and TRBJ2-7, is GAGVSQSPRYKVTKRGQDVALRCDPISGHVSLYWYRQALGQGPEFLTYFNYEAQQDKSGLPNDRFSAERPEGSISTLTIQRTEQRDSAMYRCASSLAIGGFKNEQYFGPGTRLTVT.

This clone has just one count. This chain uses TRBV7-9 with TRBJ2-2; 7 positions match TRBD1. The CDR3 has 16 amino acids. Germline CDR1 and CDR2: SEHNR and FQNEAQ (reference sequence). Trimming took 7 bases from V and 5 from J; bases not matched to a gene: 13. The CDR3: CASNFPGTVSTGELFF. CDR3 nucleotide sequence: TGTGCCAGCAACTTTCCCGGGACAGTCTCGACCGGGGAGCTGTTTTTT.

CDR3 DNA: TGTGCCAGCAGCTTTTACTTTGCGGGAGGCGGGAGGAGTGGCGACGAGCAGTACTTC. Its translation: CASSFYFAGGGRSGDEQYF. This chain links TRBV5-6 with TRBJ2-7; 8 bases map to TRBD2. J lost 5 bases, V lost 2 bases, and 21 bases had no gene match. This CDR3 has 19 residues. The germline CDR1 and CDR2 sequences are SGHDT and YYEEEE.